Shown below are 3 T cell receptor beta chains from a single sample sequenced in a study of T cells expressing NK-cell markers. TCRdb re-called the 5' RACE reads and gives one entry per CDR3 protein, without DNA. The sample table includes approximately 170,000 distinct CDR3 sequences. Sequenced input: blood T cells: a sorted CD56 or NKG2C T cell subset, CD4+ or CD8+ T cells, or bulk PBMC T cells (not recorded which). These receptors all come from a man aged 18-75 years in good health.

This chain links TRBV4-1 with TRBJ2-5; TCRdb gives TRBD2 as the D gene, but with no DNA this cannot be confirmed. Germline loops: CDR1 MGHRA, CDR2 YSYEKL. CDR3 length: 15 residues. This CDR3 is CASSQDYRAGETQYF.

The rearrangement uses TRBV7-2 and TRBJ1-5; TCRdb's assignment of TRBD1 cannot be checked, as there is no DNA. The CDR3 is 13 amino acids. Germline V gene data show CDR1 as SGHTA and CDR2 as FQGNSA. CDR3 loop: CARTGGINQPQHF.

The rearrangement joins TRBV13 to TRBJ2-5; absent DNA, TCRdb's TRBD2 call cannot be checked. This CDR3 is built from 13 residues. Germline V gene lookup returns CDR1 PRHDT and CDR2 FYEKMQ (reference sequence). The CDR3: CASRENAGETQYF.